This T cell receptor beta chain was sequenced during a study of blood T cell repertoires in COVID-19. Study-wide background: Cohort 3 recovery required two negative PCRs, clearance, or symptom resolution.

Using immunoSEQ multiplex PCR, the repertoire was profiled, and TCRdb retains in-frame clones only, with some absent. In the table there are approximately 190,000 clones, about 88% of which are singletons. Participants' own reports of clinical history determined their cohort assignment. V lost 4 bases, J lost 5 bases, and 10 bases stayed unmatched. Germline CDR1 reads MDHEN; CDR2 reads SYDVKM. This CDR3 comprises 16 residues. This receptor was obtained from a woman aged 40-49 years in a cohort exposed to, infected with or recovered from COVID-19 (not recorded which). V and J are TRBV28 and TRBJ1-4, with 7 bases fitting TRBD1. Sequencing was performed on PBMCs or T cells enriched from blood (not recorded which). In DNA, the CDR3 is TGTGCCAGCAGTTCTCGTGAGAGGGGGCGGAATGAAAAACTGTTTTTT. Protein sequence: CASSSRERGRNEKLFF.